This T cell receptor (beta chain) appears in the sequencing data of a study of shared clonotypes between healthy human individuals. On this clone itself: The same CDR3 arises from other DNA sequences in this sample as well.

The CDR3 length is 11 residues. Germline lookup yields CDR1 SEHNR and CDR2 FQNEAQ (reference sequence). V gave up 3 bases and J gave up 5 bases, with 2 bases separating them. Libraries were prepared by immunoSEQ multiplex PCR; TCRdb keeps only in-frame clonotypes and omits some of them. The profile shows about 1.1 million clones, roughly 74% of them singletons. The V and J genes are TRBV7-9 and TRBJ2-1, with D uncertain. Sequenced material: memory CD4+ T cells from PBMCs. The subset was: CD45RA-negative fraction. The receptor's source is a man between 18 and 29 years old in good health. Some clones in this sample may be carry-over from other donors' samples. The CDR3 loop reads CASSFHNEQFF. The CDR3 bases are TGTGCCAGCAGCTTCCACAATGAGCAGTTCTTC. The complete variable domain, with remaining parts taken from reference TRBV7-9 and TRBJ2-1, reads DTGVSQNPRHKITKRGQNVTFRCDPISEHNRLYWYRQTLGQGPEFLTYFQNEAQLEKSRLLSDRFSAERPKGSFSTLEIQRTEQGDSAMYLCASSFHNEQFFGPGTRLTVL.